This TCR beta chain was retrieved from a study of beta chain features in type 1 diabetes. Points from the study as a whole: People with Type 1 diabetes carried modestly yet significantly shorter TCRB CDR3s in all four CD4+ subsets.

Blood was drawn once from each donor into heparinised tubes. The draws averaged around 120 mL. CD4+ naive, central memory, regulatory and stem cell-like memory subsets were isolated by sorting on CD45RO/CCR7/CD25/CD127/CD95/CD27. Of the isolated RNA, all was reverse transcribed, and so the sequenced material was expressed TCRB transcripts. Libraries were prepared by immunoSEQ multiplex PCR; TCRdb keeps only in-frame clonotypes and omits some of them. Of under 300,000 clones listed, roughly 14% are singletons. Concerning this clone: What it binds is unknown.

Specimen: naive CD4+ T cells from blood. The receptor was isolated from a man younger than 40 with type 1 diabetes.

CDR3 in DNA: TGTGCCAGCAGTGATTTTAGGACAGGGGGGGAAAAACTGTTTTTT. Its protein is CASSDFRTGGEKLFF. The chain carries TRBV25-1 and TRBJ1-4; TRBD1 agrees at 10 bases. The junction had 6 bases not matched to a gene; V was cut back by 3 bases and J by 8 bases. Germline V lookup: CDR1 MGHDK, CDR2 SYGVNS. The CDR3 spans 15 residues.